The 27 T cell receptor beta chains listed next were all sequenced from one sample in a study of blood T cell repertoires in COVID-19. TCRdb's table, derived via immunoSEQ multiplex PCR, lists solely in-frame clones and lacks some. This table holds some 170,000 clones, approximately 83% found once. The material sequenced was peripheral blood. The origin of the receptors is a woman between 40 and 50 years old with COVID-19, enrolled during active disease.

V is TRBV14 and J is TRBJ1-2; the D gene is possibly TRBD1 (6 bases). The CDR3 runs to 14 residues. Per germline, CDR1 SGHDN and CDR2 FVKESK. V was cut by 3 bases and J by 4 bases, with 12 bases left in between. DNA for the CDR3: TGTGCCAGCAGCCACCTTACGGACAGCTATGGCTACACCTTC. Translation: CASSHLTDSYGYTF.

The J gene is TRBJ2-7, the V gene TRBV9; TRBD1 is a possible D gene (6 bases). There are 14 residues in the CDR3. Trimming pared 3 bases from V and 3 bases from J, leaving 13 bases between. Germline V gene sequence: CDR1 SGDLS, CDR2 YYNGEE. CDR3 bases: TGTGCCAGCAGCGCTTGGACGGGACACTACGAGCAGTACTTC. Protein: CASSAWTGHYEQYF. The full variable domain, in which reference TRBV9 and TRBJ2-7 provide the parts outside the CDR3, is DSGVTQTPKHLITATGQRVTLRCSPRSGDLSVYWYQQSLDQGLQFLIQYYNGEERAKGNILERFSAQQFPDLHSELNLSSLELGDSALYFCASSAWTGHYEQYFGPGTRLTVT.

V is TRBV6-4 and J is TRBJ1-2, with D unresolved. The CDR3 covers 13 residues. Germline values: CDR1 MRHNA, CDR2 SNTAGT. Deletions cut 0 bases from V and 7 bases from J, with 9 bases between. The CDR3 spells CASSDSASGGYTF. The DNA for the CDR3 is TGTGCCAGCAGTGACTCTGCCTCGGGTGGCTACACCTTC.

This clone has a single count. This same CDR3 is encoded by further DNA sequences in the sample. This sequence joins TRBV5-1 and TRBJ1-5; D perhaps matches TRBD1 (6 bases). The CDR3 contains 13 residues. Germline CDR1 and CDR2: SGHRS and YFSETQ. Trimming pared 0 bases from V and 7 bases from J, leaving 8 bases between. For the CDR3, the DNA is TGCGCCAGCAGCTTGGGCAGGGGACAGCCCCAGCATTTT. Translating it yields CASSLGRGQPQHF.

The chain uses TRBV5-1 and TRBJ2-7; D possibly corresponds to TRBD2 (7 bases). The V gene's germline CDR1 is SGHRS and CDR2 YFSETQ. V gave up 0 bases and J gave up 7 bases, with 17 bases separating them. This CDR3 has 15 amino acids. CDR3: CASSLDVGGPFEQYF. As DNA, the CDR3 is TGCGCCAGCAGCTTGGACGTGGGGGGGCCGTTTGAGCAGTACTTC.

The chain combines TRBV11-2 with TRBJ2-3, with 8 bases matching TRBD2. Germline CDR1 is SGHAT and CDR2 is FQNNGV. After removal of 2 bases from V and 4 bases from J, the junction contained 8 bases not matched to a gene. This CDR3 has 16 amino acids. The CDR3 region is CASSLLASGSSDTQYF. CDR3 DNA sequence: TGTGCCAGCAGCTTATTGGCTAGCGGGTCCTCAGATACGCAGTATTTT.

The chain uses TRBV19 and TRBJ1-5, with 7 positions matching TRBD1. The V segment lost 3 bases and the J segment 4 bases; nucleotides outside the gene matches: 12. CDR1 and CDR2 (germline): LNHDA, SQIVND (reference sequence). The CDR3 extends over 17 amino acids. Here the CDR3 DNA reads TGTGCCAGTAGTATCACCGACAGGGTCTGGGGGAATCAGCCCCAGCATTTT. Its protein product is CASSITDRVWGNQPQHF.

The CDR3 coding sequence is TGTGCCAGCAGCTCTCGAGGGAGTGGCGAGCAGTACTTC. Its translation: CASSSRGSGEQYF. The chain recombines TRBV11-2 with TRBJ2-7; D is possibly TRBD2 (5 bases). Germline lookup yields CDR1 SGHAT and CDR2 FQNNGV. CDR3 length: 13 residues. Trimming shortened V by 4 bases and J by 6 bases, and 13 bases separated the two germline ends.

The genes are TRBV12-3 or TRBV12-4 and TRBJ2-2; the D is unclear. V gave up 0 bases and J gave up 6 bases, with 5 bases separating them. The length of the CDR3 is 13 residues. The CDR3 reads CASSLASPGELFF. CDR3 sequence (DNA): TGTGCCAGCAGTTTAGCTAGCCCCGGGGAGCTGTTTTTT.

The genes are TRBV7-9 and TRBJ1-1; D is uncertain. The CDR3 has 15 amino acids. V shed 2 bases and J shed 5 bases, with 15 bases lying between them. Germline CDR1 SEHNR, CDR2 FQNEAQ (reference sequence). The CDR3 sequence is CASSLQTGSRTEAFF. CDR3 sequence (DNA): TGTGCCAGCAGCTTACAAACGGGAAGTCGGACTGAAGCTTTCTTT.

The rearrangement uses TRBV12-5 and TRBJ1-2, with 9 bases aligning to TRBD1. Germline CDR1 and CDR2: LGHNT and FRNRAP. J lost 10 bases, V lost 9 bases, and 9 bases had no gene match. The CDR3 extends over 12 amino acids. The CDR3 region is CASGRGQGHYTF. In DNA form, the CDR3 reads TGTGCTAGCGGACGGGGACAGGGCCACTACACCTTC.

DNA of the CDR3: TGTGCCAGCAGACTTACCGGGACAGGAAACTACGAGCAGTACTTC. Protein sequence: CASRLTGTGNYEQYF. V usage is TRBV28 and J usage is TRBJ2-7; 8 nucleotides match TRBD1. The CDR3 spans 15 residues. The V and J ends lost 6 bases and 3 bases, in that order; junction bases with no gene match: 10. Germline CDR1 MDHEN, CDR2 SYDVKM.

The chain's CDR3 is CASTKGAGGGYEQYF. DNA of the CDR3: TGTGCCAGCACCAAGGGGGCTGGGGGTGGGTACGAGCAGTACTTC. The rearrangement joins TRBV27 to TRBJ2-7; TRBD1 matches at 7 bases. Germline V gene lookup returns CDR1 MNHEY and CDR2 SMNVEV (reference sequence). Trimming took 7 bases from V and 4 from J; bases not matched to a gene: 13. This CDR3 region has 15 residues.

The chain recombines TRBV14 with TRBJ2-7, with a possible D match to TRBD2 (6 bases). The germline V and J ends were trimmed by 4 bases and 0 bases, with 13 bases remaining between them. The CDR3 spans 15 residues. Germline V CDR1 and CDR2: SGHDN, FVKESK. Here the CDR3 reads CASSRGTSPSYEQYF. DNA of the CDR3: TGTGCCAGCAGCCGAGGGACTTCCCCCTCCTACGAGCAGTACTTC.

The V call is TRBV19, the J call TRBJ2-7; D remains unclear. Trimming took 2 bases from V and 3 from J, leaving 11 bases between them. CDR1 is LNHDA, CDR2 SQIVND, per germline (reference sequence). The CDR3 spans 14 residues. The CDR3 region has the DNA TGTGCCAGTAGTATAAACGGGTACATCTACGAGCAGTACTTC. Encoded protein: CASSINGYIYEQYF.

This clone was observed a handful of times. V gene TRBV12-3 or TRBV12-4 combines with J gene TRBJ2-5, with 7 bases aligning to TRBD1. The CDR3 loop spans 13 amino acids. The V segment lost 6 bases and the J segment 3 bases; nucleotides outside the gene matches: 4. The CDR3 loop is CASRTTGEETQYF. The CDR3 DNA reads TGTGCCAGCAGAACCACAGGGGAAGAGACCCAGTACTTC.

The rearrangement joins TRBV9 to TRBJ2-5, with 8 positions matching TRBD2. J lost 5 bases, V lost 0 bases, and 9 bases had no gene match. This CDR3 is built from 16 residues. Per germline, CDR1 SGDLS and CDR2 YYNGEE. CDR3 bases: TGTGCCAGCAGCGTAGCTACGGGGGGGGCAGTGGAGACCCAGTACTTC. Translated: CASSVATGGAVETQYF.

The chain couples TRBV4-2 to TRBJ2-3; D may be TRBD2 (6 bases). The CDR3 sequence is 13 residues long. Germline assignment: CDR1 LGHNA and CDR2 YNFKEQ. V gave up 3 bases and J gave up 2 bases, with 6 bases separating them. The CDR3 sequence: CASSQGLTDTQYF. CDR3 bases: TGTGCCAGCAGCCAGGGACTCACAGATACGCAGTATTTT.

The chain has TRBV5-6 and TRBJ1-1; D is uncertain. The V and J ends lost 5 bases and 2 bases respectively, with 16 bases between them. Germline V gene data show CDR1 as SGHDT and CDR2 as YYEEEE. The CDR3 covers 15 residues. In nucleotides, the CDR3 is TGTGCCAGCAGATCGGCGGCGGGCGCCAACACTGAAGCTTTCTTT. Its protein is CASRSAAGANTEAFF.

The CDR3 DNA is TGCAGCGTTAACACCCATCGGGACAGGGGATTCTACGAGCAGTACTTC. The encoded protein is CSVNTHRDRGFYEQYF. The chain carries TRBV29-1 and TRBJ2-7; TRBD1 agrees at 10 bases. This CDR3 region has 16 residues. The trim removed 5 bases at V and 3 bases at J, leaving 13 bases unmatched. The V gene's germline CDR1 is SQVTM and CDR2 ANQGSEA.

This clone was recorded once. This sequence joins TRBV19 and TRBJ2-7; TRBD2 agrees at 10 bases. Germline CDR1 LNHDA, CDR2 SQIVND (reference sequence). This CDR3 comprises 15 residues. The ends lost 3 bases at V and 2 bases at J; junction bases unmatched: 4. The CDR3 loop is CASSIGLAGAYEQYF. In nucleotides, the CDR3 is TGTGCCAGTAGTATTGGGCTAGCGGGAGCCTACGAGCAGTACTTC.

The J gene is TRBJ1-1, the V gene TRBV7-9; 10 nucleotides agree with TRBD1. V was pared by 0 bases and J by 1 base, with 8 bases of the junction left unmatched. The CDR3 is made up of 18 amino acids. The germline gives CDR1 SEHNR, CDR2 FQNEAQ (reference sequence). For the CDR3, the DNA is TGTGCCAGCAGCTTAGCTATTGGGGACAGGGGTAAGAACACTGAAGCTTTCTTT. Its translation is CASSLAIGDRGKNTEAFF.

The chain links TRBV11-2 to TRBJ1-6, with TRBD1 matching 8 bases. V lost 5 bases and J lost 5; bases outside the gene matches: 8. Looked up from germline, CDR1 is SGHAT and CDR2 is FQNNGV. CDR3 size: 16 residues. CDR3 nucleotide sequence: TGTGCCAGCAGCGCCCAGGGACAGGTGAATAATTCACCCCTCCACTTT. Residues: CASSAQGQVNNSPLHF.

The V call is TRBV21-1, the J call TRBJ1-2; the table calls TRBD1, which could not be checked here. TRBV21-1 is annotated as a pseudogene. The CDR3 extends over 13 amino acids. The CDR3: CASSPTHADRARF. CDR3 nucleotide sequence: TGTGCCAGCAGCCCGACTCATGCGGACAGGGCGCGTTTC.

This chain uses TRBV28 with TRBJ1-4; no reliable D call. The germline V gene has CDR1 MDHEN and CDR2 SYDVKM. The CDR3 has 11 residues. V was clipped by 3 bases and J by 6 bases, with 2 bases between them. The CDR3 DNA is TGTGCCAGCAGTTTCTATGAAAAACTGTTTTTT. As protein: CASSFYEKLFF.

The rearrangement uses TRBV11-2 and TRBJ1-1; TRBD1 agrees at 7 bases. The germline V gene has CDR1 SGHAT and CDR2 FQNNGV. V was pared by 7 bases and J by 5 bases, with 13 bases of the junction left unmatched. The length of the CDR3 is 15 residues. CDR3 DNA: TGTGCCAGCACTCTAGGTGAGGGGGCTTATACTGAAGCTTTCTTT. Amino acid sequence: CASTLGEGAYTEAFF. Using reference TRBV11-2 and TRBJ1-1 for the parts outside the CDR3, the full variable domain is EAGVAQSPRYKIIEKRQSVAFWCNPISGHATLYWYQQILGQGPKLLIQFQNNGVVDDSQLPKDRFSAERLKGVDSTLKIQPAKLEDSAVYLCASTLGEGAYTEAFFGQGTRLTVV.

This rearrangement joins TRBV29-1 to TRBJ2-1, with 10 bases aligning to TRBD1. Germline V lookup: CDR1 SQVTM, CDR2 ANQGSEA. V was pared by 2 bases and J by 6 bases, with 16 bases of the junction left unmatched. This CDR3 contains 18 residues. CDR3 coding DNA: TGCAGCGTTGAATCCTGGGACAGGGGCCACACTCCGCCCAATGAGCAGTTCTTC. Residues: CSVESWDRGHTPPNEQFF.